Listed below are T cell receptor beta chains from one sample, sequenced in a study of cytomegalovirus exposure and HLA in healthy donors. Measured with immunoSEQ multiplex PCR; TCRdb has only the in-frame clones, and not every one. The sample yields 200,000 to 300,000 clones, around nine tenths seen once. The sample comprised PBMCs. Every receptor here comes from a man aged 18 to 30 in good health and CMV-seronegative. Both conserved end residues are part of each CDR3. D genes are given only for firm matches. Expanded clones are given a class, and other clones once, few, many or no size at all.

v_gene: TRBV5-6
len: 16
j_gene: TRBJ2-7
abundance: -
d_gene: -
CDR3nt: TGTGCCAGCAGCCCCGGGGTTGAAAAGATATCATACGAGCAGTACTTC
CDR3aa: CASSPGVEKISYEQYF

v_gene: TRBV5-1
len: 14
j_gene: TRBJ2-3
abundance: once
d_gene: TRBD1
CDR3nt: TGCGCCAGCAGGGGGACAGGGGTGACCGATACGCAGTATTTT
CDR3aa: CASRGTGVTDTQYF

v_gene: TRBV9
len: 16
j_gene: TRBJ2-2
abundance: -
d_gene: TRBD2
CDR3nt: TGTGCCAGCAGCGATGGAGCGGGGCGGCTGGGCGGGGAGCTGTTTTTT
CDR3aa: CASSDGAGRLGGELFF

v_gene: TRBV28
len: 12
j_gene: TRBJ1-1
abundance: few
d_gene: -
CDR3nt: TGTGCCAGCGGAGTGGGAGGCACTGAAGCTTTCTTT
CDR3aa: CASGVGGTEAFF

v_gene: TRBV7-2
len: 18
j_gene: TRBJ1-1
abundance: -
d_gene: TRBD1
CDR3nt: TGTGCCAGCAGCTCCCCTCACCGGGACAGGGCAAGGAACACTGAAGCTTTCTTT
CDR3aa: CASSSPHRDRARNTEAFF

v_gene: TRBV19
len: 14
j_gene: TRBJ2-2
abundance: -
d_gene: -
CDR3nt: TGTGCCAGTAGTATAACGGGGAACACCGGGGAGCTGTTTTTT
CDR3aa: CASSITGNTGELFF

v_gene: TRBV29-1
len: 17
j_gene: TRBJ2-1
abundance: -
d_gene: TRBD2
CDR3nt: TGCAGCGTTACAGCTAGCGGGGGGGCCGTTTCCTACAATGAGCAGTTCTTC
CDR3aa: CSVTASGGAVSYNEQFF

v_gene: TRBV29-1
len: 15
j_gene: TRBJ2-5
abundance: -
d_gene: TRBD1
CDR3nt: TGCAGCGGAAGTCCGGGGACAGGGGGCCAAGAGACCCAGTACTTC
CDR3aa: CSGSPGTGGQETQYF

v_gene: TRBV9
len: 20
j_gene: TRBJ2-6
abundance: -
d_gene: -
CDR3nt: TGTGCCAGCAGCGTAGCCTCCGGCAGGCATGTCGCCTCTGGGGCCAACGTCCTGACTTTC
CDR3aa: CASSVASGRHVASGANVLTF

v_gene: TRBV21-1
len: 13
j_gene: TRBJ2-7
abundance: -
d_gene: -
CDR3nt: TGTGCCAGCAGGACAGGCCGCTCCTACGAGCAGTACTTC
CDR3aa: CASRTGRSYEQYF

v_gene: TRBV6-5
len: 14
j_gene: TRBJ1-2
abundance: -
d_gene: TRBD1
CDR3nt: TGTGCCAGCAGCTCAGACAGGGTCGGCTATGGCTACACCTTC
CDR3aa: CASSSDRVGYGYTF

v_gene: TRBV9
len: 16
j_gene: TRBJ2-2
abundance: -
d_gene: TRBD2
CDR3nt: TGTGCCAGCAGCCCCCCGGGACTAGTCGACACCGGGGAGCTGTTTTTT
CDR3aa: CASSPPGLVDTGELFF

v_gene: TRBV6-5
len: 14
j_gene: TRBJ1-5
abundance: -
d_gene: -
CDR3nt: TGTGCCAGCACCCTTAGGGCGGGAAATCAGCCCCAGCATTTT
CDR3aa: CASTLRAGNQPQHF

v_gene: TRBV5-6
len: 14
j_gene: TRBJ2-1
abundance: -
d_gene: TRBD1
CDR3nt: TGTGCCAGCAGCTTTCGGGACAGGATCAATGAGCAGTTCTTC
CDR3aa: CASSFRDRINEQFF

v_gene: TRBV28
len: 14
j_gene: TRBJ1-2
abundance: -
d_gene: -
CDR3nt: TGTGCCAGCAGATCTAGCGGGGTATCCTATGGCTACACCTTC
CDR3aa: CASRSSGVSYGYTF

v_gene: TRBV4-1
len: 15
j_gene: TRBJ1-1
abundance: -
d_gene: -
CDR3nt: TGCGCCAGCAGCCAAGAGAGGCAAACAGGGTTTGAAGCTTTCTTT
CDR3aa: CASSQERQTGFEAFF

v_gene: TRBV5-6
len: 12
j_gene: TRBJ2-3
abundance: -
d_gene: -
CDR3nt: TGTGCCAGCAGGGGGGACTCTAATACGCAGTATTTT
CDR3aa: CASRGDSNTQYF

v_gene: TRBV4-2
len: 16
j_gene: TRBJ2-7
abundance: few
d_gene: -
CDR3nt: TGTGCCAGCAGCCAAGAGGGTGGCCCAGCGACCTACGAGCAGTACTTC
CDR3aa: CASSQEGGPATYEQYF

v_gene: TRBV5-6
len: 15
j_gene: TRBJ2-1
abundance: once
d_gene: TRBD2
CDR3nt: TGTGCCAGCAGCTTTACTAGCGGGAAGTACAATGAGCAGTTCTTC
CDR3aa: CASSFTSGKYNEQFF

v_gene: TRBV19
len: 15
j_gene: TRBJ2-1
abundance: -
d_gene: TRBD2
CDR3nt: TGTGCCAGTAGTACCGGGACTAGCGGGGGAAATGAGCAGTTCTTC
CDR3aa: CASSTGTSGGNEQFF

v_gene: TRBV2
len: 15
j_gene: TRBJ1-2
abundance: -
d_gene: -
CDR3nt: TGTGCCAGCAGACCTACGGGAGCATACCAGGATGGCTACACCTTC
CDR3aa: CASRPTGAYQDGYTF

v_gene: TRBV28
len: 17
j_gene: TRBJ2-2
abundance: -
d_gene: TRBD2
CDR3nt: TGTGCCAGCAGGAACCGCAACGGGGGGTATATCAGCGGGGAGCTGTTTTTT
CDR3aa: CASRNRNGGYISGELFF

v_gene: TRBV4-1
len: 15
j_gene: TRBJ2-7
abundance: medium-sized
d_gene: -
CDR3nt: TGCGCCAGCAGCCAGGTTCCCCAGGGGGGATACGAGCAGTACTTC
CDR3aa: CASSQVPQGGYEQYF

v_gene: TRBV9
len: 14
j_gene: TRBJ2-1
abundance: once
d_gene: -
CDR3nt: TGTGCCAGCAGCGTTCAGGGCCCAATGAATGAGCAGTTCTTC
CDR3aa: CASSVQGPMNEQFF

v_gene: TRBV27
len: 14
j_gene: TRBJ2-4
abundance: -
d_gene: -
CDR3nt: TGTGCCAGCAGTTTAAGAGGGTCCAAAAACATTCAGTACTTC
CDR3aa: CASSLRGSKNIQYF

v_gene: TRBV7-2
len: 15
j_gene: TRBJ1-4
abundance: once
d_gene: -
CDR3nt: TGTGCCAGCAGCTTAGTGGGGGCGGCTAATGAAAAACTGTTTTTT
CDR3aa: CASSLVGAANEKLFF

v_gene: TRBV27
len: 17
j_gene: TRBJ2-7
abundance: -
d_gene: TRBD1
CDR3nt: TGTGCCAGCAGTTTAAAAGGTGTGGCACAGGGGACCTACGAGCAGTACTTC
CDR3aa: CASSLKGVAQGTYEQYF

v_gene: TRBV7-8
len: 17
j_gene: TRBJ2-7
abundance: -
d_gene: -
CDR3nt: TGTGCCAGCAGCCTTCTCGGGGGGACATCGGCGGGCTACGAGCAGTACTTC
CDR3aa: CASSLLGGTSAGYEQYF

v_gene: TRBV28
len: 15
j_gene: TRBJ2-7
abundance: -
d_gene: TRBD2
CDR3nt: TGTGCCAGCAGTTTCCTAAGCGGGAGCTCCTACGAGCAGTACTTC
CDR3aa: CASSFLSGSSYEQYF

v_gene: TRBV25-1
len: 13
j_gene: TRBJ2-3
abundance: -
d_gene: -
CDR3nt: TGTGCCAGCACTCCCCGGGGATACGGTACGCAGTATTTT
CDR3aa: CASTPRGYGTQYF

v_gene: TRBV4-2
len: 17
j_gene: TRBJ1-4
abundance: -
d_gene: -
CDR3nt: TGTGCCAGCAGCCACGGACAGCGGGGGTTCGGTGGTGAAAAACTGTTTTTT
CDR3aa: CASSHGQRGFGGEKLFF

v_gene: TRBV4-2
len: 16
j_gene: TRBJ2-3
abundance: -
d_gene: TRBD1
CDR3nt: TGTGCCAGCAGCCAAAGAAGGGGGCGGGCCACAGATACGCAGTATTTT
CDR3aa: CASSQRRGRATDTQYF

v_gene: TRBV6-4
len: 11
j_gene: TRBJ1-5
abundance: -
d_gene: -
CDR3nt: TGTGCCAGCAGCGGCAATCAGCCCCAGCATTTT
CDR3aa: CASSGNQPQHF